This T cell receptor (beta chain) was recorded in a study of OX40 agonist ivuxolimab in advanced cancers. Turning to the study itself: As their treatment, patients were administered ivuxolimab, an agonistic anti-OX40 (CD134) antibody.

Profiled with immunoSEQ multiplex PCR; TCRdb holds only in-frame clones, not every one. The table lists roughly 50,000 clones, more than 75% of them singletons, with about 3.9% in the top ten. Regarding the study as a whole: Antigen specificity was not determined for the expanded peripheral T cells. At 0.1 to 3.0 mg/kg and by week 6, clonal expansion occurred in CD4+ and CD8+ blood T cells. Among the lowest peripheral clonal expansion occurred in 0.1-3.0 mg/kg partial responders.

Remarks on this clone: What it binds is unknown.

Sequenced material: CD4+ or CD8+ T cells sorted from blood, taken in a trial of the OX40 agonist ivuxolimab. This receptor was identified in an adult with an advanced solid tumor such as melanoma, head and neck, liver or kidney cancer.

In DNA, the CDR3 is TGTGCCAGCAGTCCCGGGACAGTCAGAGATACGCAGTATTTT. Translating it yields CASSPGTVRDTQYF. The rearrangement joins TRBV6-5 to TRBJ2-3; 7 bases map to TRBD1. Unmatched junction bases numbered 7, after V lost 5 bases and J lost 5 bases. CDR3 length equals 14 residues. CDR1 and CDR2 (germline): MNHEY, SVGAGI.